This passage covers 26 T cell receptor beta chains from one sample sequenced in a study of PD-L1 blockade in urothelial cancer. Time point denoted: peripheral blood 6 weeks after treatment start. This table comes from immunoSEQ multiplex PCR, and its TCRdb copy is limited to in-frame clones, with some not included. The sample carries approximately 20,000 clones, about 90% recorded once. The material sequenced was PBMCs, taken around atezolizumab (anti-PD-L1) treatment. The receptors here all came from a woman aged 55-75 years with urothelial cancer.

V usage is TRBV5-6 and J usage is TRBJ2-2; TRBD2 is a possible D gene (6 bases). Germline CDR1 is SGHDT and CDR2 is YYEEEE. This CDR3 is 15 amino acids long. Trimming stripped 4 bases from V and 6 bases from J, with 16 bases between. Here the CDR3 DNA reads TGTGCCAGCAGCCTCCGGGGGACCCCCTCCGGGGAGCTGTTTTTT. Its protein product is CASSLRGTPSGELFF.

J is TRBJ2-7 and V is TRBV6-5; D is unclear. The CDR3 sequence is 14 residues long. V lost 6 bases and J lost 2, with 14 bases in between. Germline V gene sequence: CDR1 MNHEY, CDR2 SVGAGI. The CDR3 protein is CASSRTTRAYEQYF. CDR3 in DNA: TGTGCCAGCAGCAGAACTACAAGAGCCTACGAGCAGTACTTC.

V and J are TRBV9 and TRBJ2-7; 7 bases fit TRBD2. J gave up 2 bases and V 1 base, and 12 bases lay outside the gene matches. This CDR3 contains 17 residues. Looked up from germline, CDR1 is SGDLS and CDR2 is YYNGEE. The CDR3 DNA is TGTGCCAGCAGCGTATCCGCTAGCGGTGACTATACCTACGAGCAGTACTTC. Amino acids: CASSVSASGDYTYEQYF.

V gene TRBV13 combines with J gene TRBJ2-3, with 10 bases lining up with TRBD2. The V gene's germline CDR1 is PRHDT and CDR2 FYEKMQ (reference sequence). V lost 7 bases, J lost 4 bases, and 8 bases stayed unmatched. This CDR3 is built from 15 residues. The chain's CDR3 is CASKSPAGGADTQYF. CDR3 bases: TGTGCCAGCAAATCCCCAGCGGGAGGGGCAGATACGCAGTATTTT.

The rearrangement joins TRBV13 to TRBJ2-7, with TRBD1 identical over 7 bases. Germline V gene sequence: CDR1 PRHDT, CDR2 FYEKMQ (reference sequence). The junction had 7 bases not matched to a gene; V was cut back by 5 bases and J by 0 bases. CDR3 size: 15 residues. The CDR3 DNA sequence: TGTGCCAGCAGCCCGGAGGACAGGAGCTCCTACGAGCAGTACTTC. Translating gives CASSPEDRSSYEQYF.

The chain links TRBV27 to TRBJ1-4; TRBD1 agrees at 8 bases. Germline V lookup: CDR1 MNHEY, CDR2 SMNVEV (reference sequence). The CDR3 is made up of 14 amino acids. V shed 6 bases, J shed 5 bases, and the junction held 5 bases outside the gene matches. The CDR3 protein is CASSPQGGNEKLFF. CDR3 in DNA: TGTGCCAGCAGCCCACAGGGGGGGAATGAAAAACTGTTTTTT.

The chain has TRBV4-1 and TRBJ2-5; the match to TRBD2 covers 7 bases. Trimming took 4 bases from V and 5 from J; bases not matched to a gene: 4. CDR3 size: 13 residues. CDR1 is MGHRA, CDR2 YSYEKL, per germline. CDR3 bases: TGCGCCAGCAGCCTAGCACTAGCGGAGACCCAGTACTTC. This encodes CASSLALAETQYF.

This chain connects TRBV27 to TRBJ1-1, with D hard to call. The germline gives CDR1 MNHEY, CDR2 SMNVEV (reference sequence). CDR3 length equals 13 residues. Trimming shortened V by 0 bases and J by 3 bases, and 5 bases separated the two germline ends. The CDR3 loop reads CASSLSRDTEAFF. Here the CDR3 DNA reads TGTGCCAGCAGTTTATCGAGGGACACTGAAGCTTTCTTT.

This chain links TRBV29-1 with TRBJ2-5; D is perhaps TRBD1 (6 bases). Germline CDR1 SQVTM, CDR2 ANQGSEA. Trimming removed 4 bases at V and 5 bases at J, with 20 bases between. This CDR3 contains 15 residues. CDR3 nucleotide sequence: TGCAGCGTTGGCTACCCTGCGGGCAGGGGTGAGACCCAGTACTTC. It encodes CSVGYPAGRGETQYF.

The chain is built from TRBV5-5 and TRBJ1-1; 9 bases align to TRBD1. Unmatched junction bases numbered 7, after V lost 4 bases and J lost 3 bases. The CDR3 length is 15 residues. The germline V gene has CDR1 SGHKS and CDR2 YYEKEE (reference sequence). The CDR3 sequence: CASSPTRTGDTEAFF. The CDR3 nucleotides read TGTGCCAGCAGCCCGACCCGGACAGGGGACACTGAAGCTTTCTTT.

This rearrangement joins TRBV28 to TRBJ1-3, with 8 bases fitting TRBD1. Germline trimming cut 5 bases from V and 2 bases from J; bases unmatched to any gene: 5. Germline CDR1 and CDR2: MDHEN and SYDVKM. The CDR3 is made up of 15 amino acids. The CDR3 loop is CASSPRGPAGNTIYF. CDR3 in DNA: TGTGCCAGCAGTCCCAGGGGGCCAGCTGGAAACACCATATATTTT.

J is TRBJ2-7 and V is TRBV5-1; D not certain. CDR1 and CDR2 from the germline V gene are SGHRS and YFSETQ. The V and J ends lost 0 bases and 0 bases respectively, with 7 bases between them. The CDR3 contains 14 residues. CDR3 sequence reads: CASSLDRTSYEQYF. Here the CDR3 DNA reads TGCGCCAGCAGCTTGGACAGAACCTCCTACGAGCAGTACTTC.

In its sample, this clone was seen a few times. The chain employs TRBV9 and TRBJ1-1; no firm D call. CDR1 is SGDLS and CDR2 is YYNGEE in the germline V gene. The CDR3 totals 13 residues. Trimming pared 3 bases from V and 1 base from J, leaving 7 bases between. The CDR3 region is CASSALRNTEAFF. DNA for the CDR3: TGTGCCAGCAGCGCTCTCCGGAACACTGAAGCTTTCTTT.

This rearrangement joins TRBV7-3 to TRBJ2-2, with TRBD2 identical over 11 bases. The CDR3 spans 14 residues. Trimming removed 5 bases from V and 5 bases from J; junction bases left unmatched: 1. Germline CDR1 and CDR2: SGHTA and FQGTGA. This CDR3 is CASSPSGGTGELFF. CDR3 nucleotide sequence: TGTGCCAGCAGCCCTAGCGGGGGGACCGGGGAGCTGTTTTTT.

The gene calls are TRBV7-2 and TRBJ1-5, with a tentative D call TRBD1 (5 bases). CDR1 is SGHTA and CDR2 is FQGNSA in the germline V gene. Trimming cost V 2 bases and J 4 bases, with 12 bases left between them. The length of the CDR3 is 15 residues. CDR3 residues: CASSLSRGLNQPQHF. Written as DNA, the CDR3 is TGTGCCAGCAGCTTAAGCCGGGGACTGAATCAGCCCCAGCATTTT.

This rearrangement joins TRBV27 to TRBJ2-1; 8 bases map to TRBD1. The CDR3 has 15 residues. The junction had 3 bases not matched to a gene; V was cut back by 5 bases and J by 0 bases. Germline CDR1 MNHEY, CDR2 SMNVEV (reference sequence). The CDR3 DNA follows: TGTGCCAGCAGTACTGACAGGGGCTCCTACAATGAGCAGTTCTTC. This gives the protein CASSTDRGSYNEQFF.

This chain joins TRBV28 and TRBJ2-5; 7 nucleotides align to TRBD1. This CDR3 is 14 amino acids long. The germline V gene has CDR1 MDHEN and CDR2 SYDVKM. V gave up 4 bases and J gave up 2 bases; unmatched junction bases: 4. CDR3 sequence reads: CASSSPDRQETQYF. The CDR3 DNA is TGTGCCAGCAGTTCCCCGGACAGGCAAGAGACCCAGTACTTC.

This chain links TRBV7-2 with TRBJ1-1; D possibly corresponds to TRBD1 (5 bases). The ends were cut back, 0 bases at V and 1 base at J, with 6 bases in the middle. Germline V gene data show CDR1 as SGHTA and CDR2 as FQGNSA. This CDR3 is built from 14 residues. For the CDR3, the DNA is TGTGCCAGCAGCTTAGCCAGGGCGAACACTGAAGCTTTCTTT. Translated, it gives CASSLARANTEAFF.

The sample holds a few counts of this clone. The chain combines TRBV6-5 with TRBJ1-5; the D gene is possibly TRBD1 (6 bases). Germline V gene lookup returns CDR1 MNHEY and CDR2 SVGAGI. V was trimmed by 0 bases and J by 2 bases, leaving 8 bases between them. The CDR3 runs 15 residues. The chain's CDR3 is CASSYSAGGNQPQHF. CDR3 bases: TGTGCCAGCAGTTACTCGGCAGGGGGCAATCAGCCCCAGCATTTT.

This chain connects TRBV9 to TRBJ2-2; D is ambiguous. The CDR3 is 17 amino acids. Germline V gives CDR1 SGDLS, CDR2 YYNGEE. Deletions cut 0 bases from V and 0 bases from J, with 12 bases between. In nucleotides, the CDR3 is TGTGCCAGCAGCGTAGCTCGTTCTAGACCGAACACCGGGGAGCTGTTTTTT. Its protein is CASSVARSRPNTGELFF.

This rearrangement joins TRBV7-2 to TRBJ2-7; possible D gene TRBD1, 6 bases. Looked up from germline, CDR1 is SGHTA and CDR2 is FQGNSA. The V end was cut by 5 bases, the J end by 6 bases, with 14 bases between. This CDR3 contains 13 residues. As DNA, the CDR3 is TGTGCCAGCAGCCCGTCAGGGGTTGTCGAGCAGTACTTC. Amino acids: CASSPSGVVEQYF.

V is TRBV6-4 and J is TRBJ2-3, with 12 bases aligning to TRBD2. The V gene's germline CDR1 is MRHNA and CDR2 SNTAGT. The CDR3 has 16 amino acids. With V trimmed by 5 bases and J by 2 bases, 5 bases remained unmatched. CDR3: CASSPLAGGPTDTQYF. CDR3 sequence (DNA): TGTGCCAGCAGTCCTCTAGCGGGGGGGCCCACAGATACGCAGTATTTT.

V and J are TRBV7-9 and TRBJ2-3, with a possible D match to TRBD2 (6 bases). Germline V gene lookup returns CDR1 SEHNR and CDR2 FQNEAQ (reference sequence). This CDR3 is built from 14 residues. The germline V and J ends were trimmed by 0 bases and 6 bases, with 10 bases remaining between them. The CDR3 loop is CASSLAGLIDTQYF. DNA for the CDR3: TGTGCCAGCAGCTTAGCGGGACTGATTGATACGCAGTATTTT.

The V and J genes are TRBV27 and TRBJ2-7; maybe TRBD2 (5 bases). Germline CDR1 and CDR2: MNHEY and SMNVEV (reference sequence). Trimming removed 5 bases at V and 0 bases at J, with 11 bases between. The CDR3 runs 14 residues. The CDR3 region has the DNA TGTGCCAGCAGTAGGGAGTTAAGCTCCTACGAGCAGTACTTC. Its protein product is CASSRELSSYEQYF.

The chain recombines TRBV15 with TRBJ1-5; the D is unclear. The CDR3 loop spans 14 amino acids. Germline V lookup: CDR1 LNHNV, CDR2 YYDKDF (reference sequence). Trimming took 0 bases from V and 6 from J, leaving 9 bases between them. This chain's CDR3 is CATSRERLGQPQHF. The CDR3 DNA sequence: TGTGCCACCAGCAGAGAGAGGTTGGGTCAGCCCCAGCATTTT.

This rearrangement joins TRBV19 to TRBJ2-7; TRBD1 might be the D (5 bases). The V and J ends lost 1 base and 0 bases respectively, with 13 bases between them. This CDR3 region has 16 residues. From germline, CDR1 is LNHDA and CDR2 SQIVND (reference sequence). The CDR3 DNA reads TGTGCCAGTAGTATAGCTCTTTACAGGAGCTCCTACGAGCAGTACTTC. It encodes CASSIALYRSSYEQYF. The full variable domain, in which reference TRBV19 and TRBJ2-7 provide the parts outside the CDR3, is DGGITQSPKYLFRKEGQNVTLSCEQNLNHDAMYWYRQDPGQGLRLIYYSQIVNDFQKGDIAEGYSVSREKKESFPLTVTSAQKNPTAFYLCASSIALYRSSYEQYFGPGTRLTVT.